This is a list of T cell receptor beta chains from one sample in a study of response to subunit inactivated influenza vaccine. TCRdb itself ran the RT-PCR reads through MiXCR, one entry per CDR3 protein. The data contain 500,000 to 650,000 distinct CDR3 sequences, around 8% of them seen just once; the ten biggest clones take up over 10%. The sample here was PBMCs from blood, taken less than 25 months after vaccination. Every receptor here comes from a man in his fifties or sixties who received an inactivated influenza vaccine. CDR3s include the opening cysteine and the closing phenylalanine or tryptophan. A D gene is named only where the DNA matches it firmly. Only part of the rows carry a size: once, few, many, or a class if the clone is expanded.

cdr3_nt cdr3_aa j_call v_call d_call clone_size
TGTGCCAGCAGCCTCTTAGGGGGGCCGGGGAATGAGCAGTTCTTC CASSLLGGPGNEQFF TRBJ2-1 TRBV5-5 - -
TGCGCCAGCAGCTTGGCCGGTCAAGCGGGGGGCCAAGAGACCCAGTACTTC CASSLAGQAGGQETQYF TRBJ2-5 TRBV5-1 TRBD2 few
TGTGCCAGCAGCTTAGCGATCGGATCTGGAGAGACCCAGTACTTC CASSLAIGSGETQYF TRBJ2-5 TRBV7-8 - many
TGCGCCAGCAGCCCCAACCGGGACCTGGGGACCTACGAGCAGTACTTC CASSPNRDLGTYEQYF TRBJ2-7 TRBV4-1 - many
TGCAGTGCTAGAGTGGGACTCCCGCAAAACCGCGTTGAGCAGTTCTTC CSARVGLPQNRVEQFF TRBJ2-1 TRBV20-1 - many
TGTGCCAGCTCACCGGGGGTCTTCTACGAGCAGTACTTC CASSPGVFYEQYF TRBJ2-7 TRBV18 - many
TGCGCCAGCAGCTTGGGGGACAGGGGCCGGGACGAGCAGTACTTC CASSLGDRGRDEQYF TRBJ2-7 TRBV5-1 TRBD1 few
TGTGCCAGCAGTTACTCCTGGATTCGTCGGCGGAGGGGCAACTATGGCTACACCTTC CASSYSWIRRRRGNYGYTF TRBJ1-2 TRBV6-5 - many
TGCAGTGCTAGAGACAAAGGGGTGGACATTCAGTACTTC CSARDKGVDIQYF TRBJ2-4 TRBV20-1 - few
TGTGCCAGTAGTCTCCCTGGACAGGGGCCCCAGCATTTT CASSLPGQGPQHF TRBJ1-5 TRBV19 TRBD1 -
TGCAGCGTTGAAAACAAAATTGACAGGGACTACACCTTC CSVENKIDRDYTF TRBJ1-2 TRBV29-1 TRBD1 once
TGCAGTGGGAGGGTATACCAAGAGACCCAGTACTTC CSGRVYQETQYF TRBJ2-5 TRBV20-1 - many
TGCGCCAGCAGCACCGGGACTAGCGGGAGAGGAAATGAGCAGTTCTTC CASSTGTSGRGNEQFF TRBJ2-1 TRBV5-1 TRBD2 many
TGTGCCAGCATCCCCCTGAGCGCAACTAATGAAAAACTGTTTTTT CASIPLSATNEKLFF TRBJ1-4 TRBV2 - -
TGCAGCGTGGGACTGAGGGGGGACACTGAAGCTTTCTTT CSVGLRGDTEAFF TRBJ1-1 TRBV29-1 - many
TGCGCCAGCAGCCAGGGGACTAGCGGGAGTGTGAATGAGCAGTTCTTC CASSQGTSGSVNEQFF TRBJ2-1 TRBV4-3 TRBD2 -
TGCAGTGCTACGATCAGACAGGGTGTAACCTTC CSATIRQGVTF TRBJ1-2 TRBV20-1 TRBD1 few
TGTGCCACCAGCAGAGAGTCAATTGAAGCTTTCTTT CATSRESIEAFF TRBJ1-1 TRBV15 - many
TGTGCCAGCAGCTTATGGGGGACTAGCTGGGACACTAGCACAGATACGCAGTATTTT CASSLWGTSWDTSTDTQYF TRBJ2-3 TRBV11-2 TRBD2 -
TGTGCCAGCAGCTTAGTAGCGGGAGGGCCGGAGCAGTACTTC CASSLVAGGPEQYF TRBJ2-7 TRBV7-8 TRBD2 -
TGTGCCAGCAGCTTAGCAGGGGCGTATGAAGCTTTCTTT CASSLAGAYEAFF TRBJ1-1 TRBV7-9 - -
TGTGCCAGCAGTTTAGTGGCGGGAGGGCCCGGAGAGACCCAGTACTTC CASSLVAGGPGETQYF TRBJ2-5 TRBV12-3/TRBV12-4 TRBD2 few
TGTGCCAGCAGTTTAGGGACGGAGACCTACGAGCAGTACTTC CASSLGTETYEQYF TRBJ2-7 TRBV9 - many
TGTGCCAGCAGTTTACCCCCGGGGGGCCTTAATGAGCAGTTCTTC CASSLPPGGLNEQFF TRBJ2-1 TRBV12-3/TRBV12-4 - many
TGTGCCAGCAGCGATCGGGACAGCCGCACAGATACGCAGTATTTT CASSDRDSRTDTQYF TRBJ2-3 TRBV6-1 TRBD1 -
TGTGCCAGCAGCTTAAGTCGCACAGATACGCAGTATTTT CASSLSRTDTQYF TRBJ2-3 TRBV11-2 - many
TGCAGTGCTGGACAAGATCAGCCCCAGCATTTT CSAGQDQPQHF TRBJ1-5 TRBV20-1 - -
TGCGCCAGCAGCTTGGCCTCTGCGGGCCCCTACGAGCAGTACTTC CASSLASAGPYEQYF TRBJ2-7 TRBV5-1 - few
TGTGCCAGCAGTTCCCGAAGACAGGCTTATTACGAGCAGTACTTC CASSSRRQAYYEQYF TRBJ2-7 TRBV28 - many
TGTGCCAGCAGCCGACAGGGCGGTACTGAAGCTTTCTTT CASSRQGGTEAFF TRBJ1-1 TRBV5-6 TRBD1 many
TGTGCCACCAGTGATTTTAGGACAGGGCTAGAGACCCAGTACTTC CATSDFRTGLETQYF TRBJ2-5 TRBV24-1 TRBD1 -
TGTGCCAGCTCACCGTCAGGGGGATTTGGAAACACCATATATTTT CASSPSGGFGNTIYF TRBJ1-3 TRBV18 TRBD1 -
TGCGCCAGCAGCGAGGACGGGACGGAACACGCTGAAGCTTTCTTT CASSEDGTEHAEAFF TRBJ1-1 TRBV5-1 - many
TGTGCCAGCAGCCATGTGGGGGGCAAGGCCCAGTACTTC CASSHVGGKAQYF TRBJ2-5 TRBV14 - -
TGTGCCAGCAGTACCTTCGGGTACACCGGGGAGCTGTTTTTT CASSTFGYTGELFF TRBJ2-2 TRBV28 - few
TGTGCCAGCAGCCAGACTACCGGGACATATAACTATGGCTACACCTTC CASSQTTGTYNYGYTF TRBJ1-2 TRBV4-2 - few
TGTGCCAGCAGTTTTCAGGAGGGGGGCACTGAAGCTTTCTTT CASSFQEGGTEAFF TRBJ1-1 TRBV12-3/TRBV12-4 - many
TGTGCCAGCAGACAAAGAGGGTCCACAGATACGCAGTATTTT CASRQRGSTDTQYF TRBJ2-3 TRBV14 - -
TGTGCCAGCCGTGAAGGGGAAGAGACCCAGTACTTC CASREGEETQYF TRBJ2-5 TRBV28 - few
TGTGCCAGCAGTCCTATCGGGGGCAATCAGCCCCAGCATTTT CASSPIGGNQPQHF TRBJ1-5 TRBV7-8 - few
TGTGCCAGCAGTTACCGGGTTTTGACAGATACGCAGTATTTT CASSYRVLTDTQYF TRBJ2-3 TRBV6-5 - few
TGCGCCAGCAGCTTCCGCGCGGGCGTCAAGGCGATACAAGAGACCCAGTACTTC CASSFRAGVKAIQETQYF TRBJ2-5 TRBV4-3 - few
TGTGCCAGCAGCTTGTCAATCGGAGTATCTAACTATGGCTACACCTTC CASSLSIGVSNYGYTF TRBJ1-2 TRBV5-5 - few
TGTGCCAGCAGCATCAGTGCAACTAATGAAAAACTGTTTTTT CASSISATNEKLFF TRBJ1-4 TRBV12-3/TRBV12-4 - few
TGTGCCAGCAGCGCCACCGGGACAGGGGGGAGAGAGCAGTACTTC CASSATGTGGREQYF TRBJ2-7 TRBV3-1 TRBD1 many
TGTGCCATCAGTTCCCAACAGGGGAGCTCCTACAATGAGCAGTTCTTC CAISSQQGSSYNEQFF TRBJ2-1 TRBV10-3 TRBD1 many
TGTGCCAGCAGTGGTAGCGGGGGGGCTTATGGTACGCAGTATTTT CASSGSGGAYGTQYF TRBJ2-3 TRBV6-1 TRBD2 -
TGTGCCAGCAGCTTAGGTTTCAGGGGCGTGGACTATGGCTACACCTTC CASSLGFRGVDYGYTF TRBJ1-2 TRBV11-2 - few
TGTGCCAGCAGTCCGCCACAGGTTTGGGAGACCCAGTACTTC CASSPPQVWETQYF TRBJ2-5 TRBV28 - many
TGTGCCAGCAGCCAAAGCCCCAGGGGTGATAACTATGGCTACACCTTC CASSQSPRGDNYGYTF TRBJ1-2 TRBV4-2 - few
TGCAGTGCCACCACAGGGAGAGAGACCCAGTACTTC CSATTGRETQYF TRBJ2-5 TRBV20-1 - many
TGTGCCAGCAGTTTAGCGCAGACACGAGATACGCAGTATTTT CASSLAQTRDTQYF TRBJ2-3 TRBV12-3/TRBV12-4 - -
TGCAGCGTGCGAAACACAGATACGCAGTATTTT CSVRNTDTQYF TRBJ2-3 TRBV29-1 - -
TGTGCCAGCAGCTCCCACACCCTAGCGCGTCCCACAGATACGCAGTATTTT CASSSHTLARPTDTQYF TRBJ2-3 TRBV7-6 - -